Following are 5 T cell receptor beta chains from one sample sequenced in a study of blood T cell repertoires in COVID-19. Data came from immunoSEQ multiplex PCR; TCRdb stores just in-frame clones and leaves some out. The data show 130,000 or so clones, around 89% seen once. The sample comprised peripheral blood. The source is a man aged 45 to 65 with active or convalescent COVID-19.

This CDR3 is CASSPVLVRDGYGYTF. CDR3 in DNA: TGCGCCAGCAGCCCCGTCCTGGTCAGGGATGGCTATGGCTACACCTTC. This chain connects TRBV4-3 to TRBJ1-2; possibly TRBD1 for D (5 bases). The CDR3 extends over 16 amino acids. Trimming removed 4 bases from V and 4 bases from J, with 19 bases in between. CDR1 LGHNA and CDR2 YSLEER come from the germline V gene.

The chain employs TRBV20-1 and TRBJ1-1; tentative D call: TRBD1 (5 bases). This CDR3 is built from 14 residues. Germline CDR1 is DFQATT and CDR2 is SNEGSKA (reference sequence). The V and J ends lost 3 bases and 3 bases respectively, with 14 bases between them. Here the CDR3 reads CSASRTFEDTEAFF. Here the CDR3 DNA reads TGCAGTGCTAGTAGGACATTTGAGGACACTGAAGCTTTCTTT.

Remarks on this clone: The junction and the germline gene differ at one end; a read error may be behind it. V usage is TRBV30 and J usage is TRBJ1-2, with 8 bases that match TRBD1. CDR3 length: 13 residues. Germline V CDR1 and CDR2: GTSNPN, SVGIG (reference sequence). CDR3 DNA sequence: TGTGCCTGCCCTGATCCGGGACAGGAAGTTCAGTCCTTC. It encodes CACPDPGQEVQSF.

The chain uses TRBV11-2 and TRBJ1-2; tentatively, D is TRBD1 (6 bases). This CDR3 has 15 residues. From germline, CDR1 is SGHAT and CDR2 FQNNGV. V was clipped by 1 base and J by 4 bases, with 13 bases between them. The CDR3, as DNA: TGTGCCAGCAGCTTAGCCGGACAGCCTGTCTATGGCTACACCTTC. This translates into CASSLAGQPVYGYTF.

The CDR3 bases are TGTGCCAGCAGTGTGACAGGGATGAGCAATCAGCCCCAGCATTTT. Protein product: CASSVTGMSNQPQHF. This chain links TRBV2 with TRBJ1-5; TRBD1 matches at 7 bases. Losses at the gene ends were 4 bases for V and 1 base for J; bases not matched to a gene: 4. Germline values: CDR1 SNHLY, CDR2 FYNNEI. This CDR3 comprises 15 residues.